A selection of T cell receptor beta chains follows, all from one sample in a study of cytomegalovirus exposure and HLA in healthy donors. Measured with immunoSEQ multiplex PCR; TCRdb has only the in-frame clones, and not every one. The repertoire consists of tens of thousands of clones, with more than 60% occurring once and the leading ten covering 5% to 7%. Source material: PBMCs. These receptors all stem from a man between 18 and 29 years old in good health and CMV-seropositive. Both conserved end residues are part of each CDR3. Each record gives: CDR3 protein, CDR3 length, V gene, J gene.

CASRGGLAGVYEQYF	15	TRBV6-6	TRBJ2-7
CSVQGQGGELFF	12	TRBV29-1	TRBJ2-2
CSVEIPGTGTQYF	13	TRBV29-1	TRBJ2-5
CSTDTGTSRGEQYF	14	TRBV29-1	TRBJ2-7
CASSDRLPNTGELFF	15	TRBV6-6	TRBJ2-2
CASSSTVIYGYTF	13	TRBV28	TRBJ1-2
CASSLSPGTRSEQYF	15	TRBV28	TRBJ2-7
CASRAEAGLISYEQYF	16	TRBV5-1	TRBJ2-7
CASSSARHTEAFF	13	TRBV5-1	TRBJ1-1
CSVEVTGTNEKLFF	14	TRBV29-1	TRBJ1-4
CASSYMAGNTDTQYF	15	TRBV6-5	TRBJ2-3
CASSVTGYTEAFF	13	TRBV9	TRBJ1-1
CASSLYLEQYF	11	TRBV7-8	TRBJ2-7
CASSQGQYGYTF	12	TRBV4-2	TRBJ1-2
CASSYWGGDGEQYF	14	TRBV6-5	TRBJ2-7
CASSINRDDYGYTF	14	TRBV9	TRBJ1-2
CASSMTSPRDTQYF	14	TRBV19	TRBJ2-3
CASAAAGRDAYEQYF	15	TRBV25-1	.
CASSIGQLGNQPQHF	15	TRBV28	TRBJ1-5
CASSYGGVGTDTQYF	15	TRBV6-5	TRBJ2-3
CASSQGGGELFF	12	TRBV4-1	TRBJ2-2
CASSLLAGGPGEQFF	15	TRBV7-3	TRBJ2-1
CVVGANWYEQYF	12	TRBV6-5	TRBJ2-7
CASRTGHGNYGYTF	14	TRBV27	TRBJ1-2
CASSLGLAAHNEQFF	15	TRBV5-6	TRBJ2-1
CASTPGQGPWGYTF	14	TRBV27	TRBJ1-2
CASSYSEAAGTQYF	14	TRBV6-5	TRBJ2-3
CASSLSTASYEQYF	14	TRBV28	TRBJ2-7
CSALTDRIGEQYF	13	TRBV29-1	TRBJ2-7
CASSFNRGLNEKLFF	15	TRBV13	TRBJ1-4
CASSEASGVGTSEQFF	16	TRBV10-1	TRBJ2-1
CASSRLSLAGYEQYF	15	TRBV11-2	TRBJ2-7
CASSLGVSSSYEQYF	15	TRBV5-4	TRBJ2-7
CASALGGSGIGNEQFF	16	TRBV28	TRBJ2-1
CASSSTSGSVDTGELFF	17	TRBV11-3	TRBJ2-2
CASSQGLAGGPSYEQYF	17	TRBV5-1	TRBJ2-7
CASSARGAFYEQYF	14	TRBV28	TRBJ2-7
CASSTPSASYEQYF	14	TRBV6-5	TRBJ2-7
CASSYAPGQGVDEAFF	16	TRBV6-5	TRBJ1-1
CASSRTGSQPQHF	13	TRBV13	TRBJ1-5
CASSSPRGEQFF	12	TRBV5-4	TRBJ2-1
CASLSGFDNEQFF	13	TRBV27	TRBJ2-1
CASSITPTGRDEQYF	15	TRBV28	TRBJ2-7
CASSDGGEKLFF	12	TRBV25-1	TRBJ1-4
CASSGTTSGSFYEQYF	16	TRBV7-9	TRBJ2-7
CASSLYYEQYF	11	TRBV28	TRBJ2-7
CASSQSTGGTAREQYF	16	TRBV4-2	TRBJ2-7
CASSLTSGSNEQYF	14	TRBV5-1	TRBJ2-7
CASSTMGGLTDTQYF	15	TRBV9	TRBJ2-3
CASSIQGGTRNTGELFF	17	TRBV5-4	TRBJ2-2
CASSLEQPNEKLFF	14	TRBV5-1	TRBJ1-4
CSVVVGGSFLEQYF	14	TRBV29-1	TRBJ2-7